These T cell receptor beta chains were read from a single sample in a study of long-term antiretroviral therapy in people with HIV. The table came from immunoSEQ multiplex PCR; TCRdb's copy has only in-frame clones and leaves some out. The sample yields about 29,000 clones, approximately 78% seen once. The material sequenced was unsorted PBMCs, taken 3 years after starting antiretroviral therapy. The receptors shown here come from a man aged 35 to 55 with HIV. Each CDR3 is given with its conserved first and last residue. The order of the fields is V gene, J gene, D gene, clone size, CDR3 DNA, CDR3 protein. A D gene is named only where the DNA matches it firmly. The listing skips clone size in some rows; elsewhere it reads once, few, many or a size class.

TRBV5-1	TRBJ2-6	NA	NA	TGCGCCAGCAGCCTGCAGGGCAGGACTGGGGCCAACGTCCTGACTTTC	CASSLQGRTGANVLTF
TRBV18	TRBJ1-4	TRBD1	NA	TGTGCCAGCTCCGACAGGGGCCCAACTAATGAAAAACTGTTTTTT	CASSDRGPTNEKLFF
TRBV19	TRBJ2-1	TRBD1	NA	TGTGCCAGTAGTATATGGGTGGGGCAGGGGGCCAGCGAGCAGTTCTTC	CASSIWVGQGASEQFF
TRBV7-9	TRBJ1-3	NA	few	TGTGCCAGCAGAGACCCTGGGAACCGCTCTGGAAACACCATATATTTT	CASRDPGNRSGNTIYF
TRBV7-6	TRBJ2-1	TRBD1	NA	TGTGCCAGCAGCTCGGGGTCGGGGACAGGGGCCGATGAGCAGTTCTTC	CASSSGSGTGADEQFF
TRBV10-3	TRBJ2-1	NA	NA	TGTGCCATCAGTGAGTCTCCGTCAGACTCCTACAATGAGCAGTTCTTC	CAISESPSDSYNEQFF
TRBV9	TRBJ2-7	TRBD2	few	TGTGCCAGCAGCGCCCGGGCTAGCGGGGGTTACGAGCAGTACTTC	CASSARASGGYEQYF
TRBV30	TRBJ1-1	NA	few	TGTGCCTGGAATCTTAAGGCTGAAGCTTTCTTT	CAWNLKAEAFF
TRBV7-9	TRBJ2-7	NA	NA	TGTGCCAGCAGCTTAGCTAATCCGGGACACCTCTACGAGCAGTACTTC	CASSLANPGHLYEQYF
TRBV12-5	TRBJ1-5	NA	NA	TGTGCTAGTCCCGAAGGGATGACGTTCGGCGATCAGCCCCAGCATTTT	CASPEGMTFGDQPQHF
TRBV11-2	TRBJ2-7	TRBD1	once	TGTGCCAGCAAATTCGGACAGGGGACTACCTACGAGCAGTACTTC	CASKFGQGTTYEQYF
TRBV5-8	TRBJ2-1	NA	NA	TGTGCCAGCAGCTTGGGCGCGGCAGGGAGGTACAATGAGCAGTTCTTC	CASSLGAAGRYNEQFF
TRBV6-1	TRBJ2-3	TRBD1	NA	TGTGCCAGCAGTGCACTGGCTGGACAGGGAATCAGCACAGATACGCAGTATTTT	CASSALAGQGISTDTQYF
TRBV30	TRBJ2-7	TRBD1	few	TGTGCCTGGGGGACAGTTCTCGAGCAGTACTTC	CAWGTVLEQYF
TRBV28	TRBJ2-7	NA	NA	TGTGCCAGCAGACGGGACGCGTCCTACGAGCAGTACTTC	CASRRDASYEQYF
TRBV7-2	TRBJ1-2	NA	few	TGTGCCAGCAATAGAGGGGAGGGAATCTATGGCTACACCTTC	CASNRGEGIYGYTF
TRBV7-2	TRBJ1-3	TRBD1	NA	TGTGCCAGCAGCTCGCAGGGGGCGACGACTGGAAACACCATATATTTT	CASSSQGATTGNTIYF
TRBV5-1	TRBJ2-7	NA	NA	TGCGCCAGCAGCTTCCGGGACAACGTCGACGAGCAGTACTTC	CASSFRDNVDEQYF